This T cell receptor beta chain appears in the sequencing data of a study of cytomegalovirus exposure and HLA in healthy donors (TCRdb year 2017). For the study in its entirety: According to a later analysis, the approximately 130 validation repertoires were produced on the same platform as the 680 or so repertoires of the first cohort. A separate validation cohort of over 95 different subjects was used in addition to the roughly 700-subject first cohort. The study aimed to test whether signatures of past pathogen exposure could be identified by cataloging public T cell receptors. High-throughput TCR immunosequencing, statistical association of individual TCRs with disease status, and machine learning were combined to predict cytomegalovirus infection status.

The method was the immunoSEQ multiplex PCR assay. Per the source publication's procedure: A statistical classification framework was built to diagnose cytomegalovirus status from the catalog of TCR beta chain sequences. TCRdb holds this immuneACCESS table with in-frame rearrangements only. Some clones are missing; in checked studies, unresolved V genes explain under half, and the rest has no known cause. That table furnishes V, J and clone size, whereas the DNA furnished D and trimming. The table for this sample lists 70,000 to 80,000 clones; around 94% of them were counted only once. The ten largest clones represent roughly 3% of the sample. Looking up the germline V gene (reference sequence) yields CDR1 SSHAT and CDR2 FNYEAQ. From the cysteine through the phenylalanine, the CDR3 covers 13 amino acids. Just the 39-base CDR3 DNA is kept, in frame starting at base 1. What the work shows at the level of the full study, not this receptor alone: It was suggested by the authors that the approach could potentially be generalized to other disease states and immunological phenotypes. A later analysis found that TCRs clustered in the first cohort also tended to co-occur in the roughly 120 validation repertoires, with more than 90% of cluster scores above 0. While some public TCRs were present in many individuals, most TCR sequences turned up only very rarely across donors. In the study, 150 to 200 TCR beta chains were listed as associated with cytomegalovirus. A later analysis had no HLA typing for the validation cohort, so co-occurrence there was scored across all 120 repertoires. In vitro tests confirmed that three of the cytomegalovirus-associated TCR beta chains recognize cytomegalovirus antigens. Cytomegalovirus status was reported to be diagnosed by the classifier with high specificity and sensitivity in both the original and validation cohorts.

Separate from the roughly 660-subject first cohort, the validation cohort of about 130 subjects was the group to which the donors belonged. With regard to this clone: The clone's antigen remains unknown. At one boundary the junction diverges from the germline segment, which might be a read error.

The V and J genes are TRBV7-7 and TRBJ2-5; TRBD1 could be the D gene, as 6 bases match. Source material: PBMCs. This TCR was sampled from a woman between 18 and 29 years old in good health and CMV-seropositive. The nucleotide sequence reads TGTGCTAGCAGCCAGGGACAACAAGAGACCCAGTACTTC. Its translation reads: CASSQGQQETQYF.